The 17 T cell receptor beta chains reported below all come from one sample, sequenced in a study of T-cell memory formation after mild COVID-19. TCRdb re-derived calls from the 5' RACE reads in MiXCR, one entry per CDR3 protein. The data show around 200,000 distinct CDR3 sequences, with 16% seen just once and roughly 2.1% held by the top ten. Sequenced material: PBMCs or a T cell subset sorted from them (not recorded which). Receptor source: an adult woman who had mild COVID-19 (a few samples of this study predate the infection). Cell type and time point are not known.

This clonotype was detected ten times or more. V usage is TRBV24-1 and J usage is TRBJ2-3; D unclear. The CDR3 covers 13 residues. Trimming pared 3 bases from V and 6 bases from J, leaving 9 bases between. The germline gives CDR1 KGHDR, CDR2 SFDVKD. CDR3 sequence: CATSDPGRDTQYF. DNA of the CDR3: TGTGCCACCAGTGATCCGGGTAGGGATACGCAGTATTTT.

This clonotype was counted a few times. The rearrangement joins TRBV10-3 to TRBJ1-1; D call uncertain. The CDR3 has 13 amino acids. With 7 bases removed from V and 0 bases from J, the gap between germline ends came to 9 bases. CDR1 is ENHRY and CDR2 is SYGVKD in the germline V gene. CDR3 in amino acids: CAITSAVNTEAFF. CDR3 bases: TGTGCCATCACGTCGGCAGTGAACACTGAAGCTTTCTTT.

There are a few counts of this clonotype. The V call is TRBV20-1, the J call TRBJ2-3; 11 bases match TRBD2. Germline V lookup: CDR1 DFQATT, CDR2 SNEGSKA (reference sequence). The CDR3 length is 12 residues. V was pared by 4 bases and J by 11 bases, with 5 bases of the junction left unmatched. The CDR3 loop reads CSAMTSGVGQYF. The DNA of the CDR3 is TGCAGTGCTATGACTAGCGGGGTGGGGCAGTATTTT.

This clonotype was seen more than once but under ten times. The chain employs TRBV21-1 and TRBJ2-6; the D segment call TRBD1 is taken from the table without a DNA check. TRBV21-1 is a pseudogene locus. This CDR3 contains 17 residues. The CDR3 region has the DNA TGTGCCAGCAGCCCACGGGATACCAGACCTGGGGCCAACGTCCTGACTTTC. The encoded protein is CASSPRDTRPGANVLTF.

This clonotype was recorded a few times. V usage is TRBV5-5 and J usage is TRBJ1-3; 8 nucleotides align to TRBD1. The germline gives CDR1 SGHKS, CDR2 YYEKEE (reference sequence). This CDR3 region has 16 residues. The V gene end was trimmed by 4 bases and the J gene end by 0 bases; junction bases not matched to a gene: 6. The CDR3 nucleotides are TGTGCCAGCAGCCCCGCAGGGGGCCGCTCTGGAAACACCATATATTTT. Protein product: CASSPAGGRSGNTIYF.

This clonotype was observed a few times. This chain connects TRBV4-3 to TRBJ2-1; TRBD2 agrees at 14 bases. Germline loops: CDR1 LGHNA, CDR2 YSLEER. J gave up 9 bases and V 4 bases, and 8 bases lay outside the gene matches. The CDR3 is made up of 16 amino acids. The CDR3 DNA reads TGCGCCAGCAGCCGAGGATTTGGACTAGCGGGAGGTGAGCAGTTCTTC. Encoded protein: CASSRGFGLAGGEQFF.

This clonotype came up many times. The V and J genes are TRBV7-9 and TRBJ1-1, with D maybe TRBD1 (6 bases). CDR1 and CDR2 from the germline V gene are SEHNR and FQNEAQ (reference sequence). Trimming took off 3 bases at V and 4 bases at J, with 9 bases between the two ends. CDR3 length: 13 amino acids. CDR3: CASSLEGGTEAFF. For the CDR3, the DNA is TGTGCCAGCAGCTTGGAAGGGGGCACTGAAGCTTTCTTT.

This clonotype came up a few times. V and J are TRBV12-3 or TRBV12-4 and TRBJ2-1; possibly TRBD1 for D (5 bases). This CDR3 spans 12 amino acids. V was trimmed by 6 bases and J by 8 bases, leaving 11 bases between them. DNA of the CDR3: TGTGCCAGCAGACTCCTGGGGCATGAGCAGTTCTTC. It codes for CASRLLGHEQFF.

This clonotype occurred a few times. This chain joins TRBV4-3 and TRBJ2-6, with D maybe TRBD1 (6 bases). The germline V gene encodes CDR1 LGHNA and CDR2 YSLEER. V dropped 4 bases and J dropped 2 bases, with 15 bases sitting between them. The CDR3 totals 17 residues. The CDR3 DNA sequence: TGCGCCAGCAGCCTACAGGTAGAGGGGGCTGGGGCCAACGTCCTGACTTTC. Amino acid sequence: CASSLQVEGAGANVLTF.

This sequence joins TRBV18 and TRBJ1-1; maybe TRBD1 (6 bases). Germline V gene lookup returns CDR1 KGHSH and CDR2 LQKENI. The length of the CDR3 is 14 residues. Trimming cost V 2 bases and J 3 bases, with 10 bases left between them. The CDR3 DNA reads as TGTGCCAGCTCACCAGGGCAGGGGCACACTGAAGCTTTCTTT. This codes for CASSPGQGHTEAFF.

The chain employs TRBV10-3 and TRBJ2-7; tentative D call: TRBD2 (6 bases). V lost 5 bases to trimming and J lost 3 bases, with 14 bases between them. The CDR3 spans 14 residues. Looked up from germline, CDR1 is ENHRY and CDR2 is SYGVKD. In nucleotides, the CDR3 is TGTGCCATCAGTTTAATGCGGGGCAGCTACGAGCAGTACTTC. It yields the protein CAISLMRGSYEQYF.

The sample holds a few counts of this clonotype. The chain links TRBV7-9 to TRBJ2-7; TRBD2 might be the D (5 bases). Germline V lookup: CDR1 SEHNR, CDR2 FQNEAQ (reference sequence). This CDR3 has 14 residues. Between the trimmed V and J ends, which lost 3 bases and 2 bases, there was a span of 11 bases. CDR3 loop: CASSFRGRPYEQYF. The CDR3 nucleotides read TGTGCCAGCAGCTTCCGCGGGCGGCCCTACGAGCAGTACTTC.

This clonotype was counted only a few times. V usage is TRBV6-5 and J usage is TRBJ1-2; D gene ambiguous. Trimming removed 4 bases at V and 8 bases at J, with 8 bases between. Looked up from germline, CDR1 is MNHEY and CDR2 is SVGAGI. The CDR3 length is 11 residues. CDR3 protein: CASSSEVGYTF. Written as DNA, the CDR3 is TGTGCCAGCAGTTCTGAAGTGGGCTACACCTTC.

The table lists this clonotype with a few counts. The rearrangement links TRBV7-2 to TRBJ2-5; TRBD2 matches 14 bases. After removal of 4 bases from V and 5 bases from J, the junction contained 3 bases not matched to a gene. This CDR3 region has 15 residues. CDR1 and CDR2 (germline): SGHTA, FQGNSA. The CDR3 spells CASSWTSGGSETQYF. As DNA, the CDR3 is TGTGCCAGCAGCTGGACTAGCGGGGGGTCGGAGACCCAGTACTTC.

J is TRBJ2-5 and V is TRBV7-3; 10 positions match TRBD2. With V trimmed by 5 bases and J by 4 bases, 13 bases remained unmatched. Germline-derived CDR1 and CDR2 are SGHTA and FQGTGA. The CDR3 contains 17 residues. The chain's CDR3 is CASSPNPPQREGETQYF. CDR3 sequence (DNA): TGTGCCAGCAGCCCCAACCCTCCGCAGCGGGAGGGAGAGACCCAGTACTTC.

J is TRBJ2-2 and V is TRBV6-5; 7 nucleotides line up with TRBD2. This CDR3 is built from 12 residues. V trimming: 6 bases; J trimming: 8 bases; junction bases outside the gene matches: 3. CDR1 and CDR2 from the germline V gene are MNHEY and SVGAGI. The CDR3 DNA sequence: TGTGCCAGCAGCCACGGGGGGGGGGAGCTGTTTTTT. Its protein product is CASSHGGGELFF.

This clonotype was observed a few times. This chain uses TRBV12-3 or TRBV12-4 with TRBJ1-2; no reliable D call. The V end was cut by 5 bases, the J end by 5 bases, with 18 bases between. The CDR3 runs to 15 residues. The CDR3 loop is CASSPPPFGLYGYTF. CDR3 nucleotides: TGTGCCAGCAGTCCTCCTCCTTTCGGCCTTTATGGCTACACCTTC.